What follows are 7 T cell receptor beta chains derived from one specimen sequenced in a study of PD-1 blockade in classical Hodgkin lymphoma. Time point indicated: cycle 4 day 1 (C4D1), after less than 7 weeks of nivolumab. Every patient experienced relapse after autologous stem cell transplantation, and brentuximab vedotin exposure varied. Here immunoSEQ multiplex PCR was the method, and the copy in TCRdb shows in-frame clones only, minus some. The data contain about 96,000 clones, about 93% of them singletons. The sample in question was peripheral blood mononuclear cells (PBMCs), obtained before the fourth cycle of nivolumab. The origin of the receptors is a human donor with classical Hodgkin lymphoma.

The CDR3 region is CATRRGGETQYF. CDR3 bases: TGTGCCACCCGCCGTGGCGGGGAGACCCAGTACTTC. The chain employs TRBV19 and TRBJ2-5; D is perhaps TRBD2 (5 bases). Trimming removed 10 bases at V and 5 bases at J, with 14 bases between. Germline lookup yields CDR1 LNHDA and CDR2 SQIVND (reference sequence). CDR3 size: 12 residues.

DNA of the CDR3: TGTGCCAGCAGTGAAGGGGCGGTCGTAGGAGGAGAGACCCAGTACTTC. Its translation: CASSEGAVVGGETQYF. The gene calls are TRBV25-1 and TRBJ2-5; D tentatively fits TRBD1 or TRBD2 (5 bases each). The CDR3 is 16 residues long. Trimming removed 2 bases from V and 4 bases from J, with 17 bases in between. Germline V lookup: CDR1 MGHDK, CDR2 SYGVNS. The full variable domain, rest sourced from reference TRBV25-1 and TRBJ2-5, is EADIYQTPRYLVIGTGKKITLECSQTMGHDKMYWYQQDPGMELHLIHYSYGVNSTEKGDLSSESTVSRIRTEHFPLTLESARPSHTSQYLCASSEGAVVGGETQYFGPGTRLLVL.

This chain connects TRBV28 to TRBJ1-5; a possible D gene is TRBD1 (5 bases). In germline, CDR1 is MDHEN, CDR2 SYDVKM. V lost 7 bases to trimming and J lost 3 bases, with 16 bases between them. The CDR3 sequence is 15 residues long. CDR3: CASNPQRQYNQPQHF. The DNA of the CDR3 is TGTGCCAGCAACCCGCAGAGACAGTACAATCAGCCCCAGCATTTT.

This chain connects TRBV5-1 to TRBJ1-1; TRBD1 might be the D (6 bases). Germline CDR1 SGHRS, CDR2 YFSETQ. V gave up 2 bases and J gave up 5 bases, with 22 bases separating them. The CDR3 runs to 17 residues. The CDR3 DNA sequence: TGCGCCAGCAGCTTCGAGGCAGGGGCCCGGAGGTCTACTGAAGCTTTCTTT. It specifies CASSFEAGARRSTEAFF.

The rearrangement joins TRBV5-6 to TRBJ2-3, with no clear D. CDR1 is SGHDT and CDR2 is YYEEEE in the germline V gene. There are 18 residues in the CDR3. V shed 1 base and J shed 3 bases, with 21 bases lying between them. The CDR3 region is CASSLITARSLGTDTQYF. The CDR3, as DNA: TGTGCCAGCAGCTTGATAACAGCTAGGTCATTGGGAACAGATACGCAGTATTTT.

This sequence joins TRBV19 and TRBJ2-3; D gene uncertain. Trimming stripped 8 bases from V and 0 bases from J, with 9 bases between. Germline CDR1 and CDR2: LNHDA and SQIVND (reference sequence). This CDR3 contains 13 residues. The CDR3 nucleotides read TGTGCCAGTCGAAAGACTAGCACAGATACGCAGTATTTT. Amino acid sequence: CASRKTSTDTQYF.

The chain has TRBV7-6 and TRBJ1-3; the D is unclear. This CDR3 spans 13 amino acids. Germline V lookup: CDR1 SGHVS, CDR2 FNYEAQ. Between the trimmed V and J ends, which lost 6 bases and 0 bases, there was a span of 6 bases. This CDR3 reads CASRDYSGNTIYF. The DNA for the CDR3 is TGTGCCAGCAGGGATTACTCTGGAAACACCATATATTTT. The full variable domain, with the rest looked up from reference TRBV7-6 and TRBJ1-3, is GAGVSQSPRYKVTKRGQDVALRCDPISGHVSLYWYRQALGQGPEFLTYFNYEAQQDKSGLPNDRFSAERPEGSISTLTIQRTEQRDSAMYRCASRDYSGNTIYFGEGSWLTVV.